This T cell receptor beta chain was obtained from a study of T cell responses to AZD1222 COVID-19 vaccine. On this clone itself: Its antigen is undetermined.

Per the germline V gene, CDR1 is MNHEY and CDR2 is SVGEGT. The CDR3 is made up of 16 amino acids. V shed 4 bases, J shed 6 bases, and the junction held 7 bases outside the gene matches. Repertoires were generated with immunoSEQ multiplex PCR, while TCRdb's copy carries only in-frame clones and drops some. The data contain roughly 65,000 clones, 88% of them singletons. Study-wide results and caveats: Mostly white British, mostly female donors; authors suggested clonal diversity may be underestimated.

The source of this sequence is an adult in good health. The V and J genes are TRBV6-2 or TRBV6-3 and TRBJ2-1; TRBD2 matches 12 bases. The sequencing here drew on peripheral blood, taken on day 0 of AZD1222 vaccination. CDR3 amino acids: CASSSLAGGPGNEQFF. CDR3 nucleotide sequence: TGTGCCAGCAGTTCGCTAGCGGGAGGGCCGGGCAATGAGCAGTTCTTC.